Given below is one TCR beta chain in context. Relative to the germline gene, one junction end is altered; a read error may explain this. Profiled with immunoSEQ multiplex PCR; TCRdb holds only in-frame clones, not every one. Of 2,500,000 or so clones detected, around 90% appear once; the ten largest clones hold over 0.12%. The CDR3 has 15 residues. Germline assignment: CDR1 GTSNPN and CDR2 SVGIG (reference sequence). The sample is drawn from a study of shared clonotypes between healthy human individuals. Into CD45RA+ naive and CD45RA-negative memory subsets, the CD4+ cells were split. The receptor was derived from a man between 18 and 29 years old in good health. Sequences were obtained from naive CD4+ T cells sorted from blood. Noted subset: CD45RA+ positively selected. V is TRBV30 and J is TRBJ1-2, with unresolved D. CDR3: CAWSVLRAPNSGYTF. In DNA form, the CDR3 reads TGTGCCTGGAGTGTACTTAGGGCCCCCAACTCTGGCTACACCTTC.